The clone carrying this T cell receptor (beta chain) has a count of ten or more. Its antigen is as yet unknown. This entry is derived from a study of identical twins. Study-wide findings and caveats: Weaker excess twin sharing was observed in beta out-of-frame sequences.

The ends were cut back, 6 bases at V and 5 bases at J, with 16 bases in the middle. This CDR3 region has 15 residues. Via MiXCR, TCRdb re-called the 5' RACE reads, giving one row per CDR3 protein. The sample lists more than 650,000 distinct CDR3 sequences; roughly 6% were seen once. The chain combines TRBV12-3 or TRBV12-4 with TRBJ2-2; possibly TRBD2 for D (5 bases). Specimen: naive T cells sorted from blood. The TCR comes from a man younger than 30 in good health. The CDR3 is CASRTRGAYTGELFF. In DNA, the CDR3 is TGTGCCAGCAGAACACGGGGTGCATATACCGGGGAGCTGTTTTTT.